This T cell receptor beta chain was identified in a study of blood T cell repertoires in COVID-19. Germline CDR1 is LGHNA and CDR2 is YSLEER. This CDR3 has 13 residues. Trimming removed 4 bases at V and 6 bases at J, with 13 bases between. The method was immunoSEQ multiplex PCR; TCRdb's version includes in-frame clones alone and lacks a portion of them. The sample contains roughly 17,000 clones, around 86% of which appear only once. The sample consisted of peripheral blood. The V call is TRBV4-3, the J call TRBJ2-7, with D possibly being TRBD1 (6 bases). The origin of this receptor is a human donor with active COVID-19. The donor label of this sample is uncertain. The CDR3 here is CASSPETGGEQYF. CDR3 DNA: TGCGCCAGCAGCCCCGAGACAGGCGGCGAGCAGTACTTC.